This is a list of T cell receptor beta chains from one sample in a study of identical twins. TCRdb processed the 5' RACE reads anew with MiXCR; each CDR3 protein has one entry. The sample gives 550,000 to 700,000 distinct CDR3 sequences, approximately 10% of which show up once; under 3.5% is in the top ten. These data also formed part of another study, on yellow fever vaccine responses in identical twins.

The sequenced sample consisted of PBMCs. The receptors here all came from a woman under 30 in good health. Both conserved end residues are part of each CDR3. D genes are given only for firm matches. The listing skips clone size in some rows; elsewhere it reads once, few, many or a size class.

abundance: many; v_gene: TRBV12-3/TRBV12-4; len: 13; j_gene: TRBJ2-1; d_gene: -; CDR3nt: TGTGCCGGAAGGGCAGGGGAATACAATGAGCAGTTCTTC; CDR3aa: CAGRAGEYNEQFF
abundance: few; v_gene: TRBV7-3; len: 16; j_gene: TRBJ2-2; d_gene: -; CDR3nt: TGTGCCAGCAGCTTAATAGGGACATTGAACACCGGGGAGCTGTTTTTT; CDR3aa: CASSLIGTLNTGELFF
abundance: -; v_gene: TRBV24-1; len: 14; j_gene: TRBJ1-4; d_gene: -; CDR3nt: TGTGCCACCAGTGATTCCCGGGCCTCAGATAGGCTGTTTTTT; CDR3aa: CATSDSRASDRLFF
abundance: many; v_gene: TRBV20-1; len: 11; j_gene: TRBJ2-3; d_gene: -; CDR3nt: TGCAGTGCTAGAGGAGGAGATACGCAGTATTTT; CDR3aa: CSARGGDTQYF
abundance: few; v_gene: TRBV12-3/TRBV12-4; len: 15; j_gene: TRBJ1-4; d_gene: -; CDR3nt: TGTGCCAGCAGTTTAGCACCAGGACTTGGTGAAAAACTGTTTTTT; CDR3aa: CASSLAPGLGEKLFF
abundance: many; v_gene: TRBV28; len: 14; j_gene: TRBJ2-7; d_gene: TRBD1; CDR3nt: TGTGCCAGCAGTTTAATAGCAGGGGGCTACGAGCAGTACTTC; CDR3aa: CASSLIAGGYEQYF
abundance: few; v_gene: TRBV18; len: 13; j_gene: TRBJ2-7; d_gene: -; CDR3nt: TGTGCCAGCTCACCAGGGCGGTTCTACGAGCAGTACTTC; CDR3aa: CASSPGRFYEQYF
abundance: many; v_gene: TRBV29-1; len: 16; j_gene: TRBJ2-7; d_gene: TRBD1; CDR3nt: TGCAGCGTCGCCACCGGGACAGGTATGACCTCCTACGAGCAGTACTTC; CDR3aa: CSVATGTGMTSYEQYF
abundance: few; v_gene: TRBV5-1; len: 15; j_gene: TRBJ2-7; d_gene: -; CDR3nt: TGCGCCAGCAGCTTGGGGGTGTTCGGGACCGACGAGCAGTACTTC; CDR3aa: CASSLGVFGTDEQYF
abundance: many; v_gene: TRBV9; len: 12; j_gene: TRBJ2-2; d_gene: -; CDR3nt: TGTGCCAGCAGCATCGGTACTGGGGAGCTGTTTTTT; CDR3aa: CASSIGTGELFF
abundance: many; v_gene: TRBV7-2; len: 14; j_gene: TRBJ2-2; d_gene: -; CDR3nt: TGCGCCAGCAGCCTAAAAGGGGGCACCGGGGAGCTGTTTTTT; CDR3aa: CASSLKGGTGELFF
abundance: few; v_gene: TRBV4-3; len: 15; j_gene: TRBJ2-5; d_gene: TRBD1; CDR3nt: TGCGCCAGCAGCCAAGGGACAGGGGGCTTAGAGACCCAGTACTTC; CDR3aa: CASSQGTGGLETQYF
abundance: few; v_gene: TRBV27; len: 18; j_gene: TRBJ2-1; d_gene: -; CDR3nt: TGTGCCAGCTGTCGACAGGGAAAGAGCGGGTGGTACACGAATGAGCAGTTCTTC; CDR3aa: CASCRQGKSGWYTNEQFF
abundance: few; v_gene: TRBV7-9; len: 14; j_gene: TRBJ2-7; d_gene: TRBD1; CDR3nt: TGTGCCAGCATCCCGGGACAGGGAGTCTACGAGCAGTACTTC; CDR3aa: CASIPGQGVYEQYF
abundance: few; v_gene: TRBV5-6; len: 15; j_gene: TRBJ2-2; d_gene: -; CDR3nt: TGTGCCAGCAGCTTGGCCAGCTCGAACACCGGGGAGCTGTTTTTT; CDR3aa: CASSLASSNTGELFF
abundance: few; v_gene: TRBV20-1; len: 12; j_gene: TRBJ2-7; d_gene: TRBD1; CDR3nt: TGCAGCCCCGCGGGACAGGGTTACGAGCAGTACTTC; CDR3aa: CSPAGQGYEQYF
abundance: many; v_gene: TRBV7-2; len: 14; j_gene: TRBJ2-1; d_gene: TRBD2; CDR3nt: TGTGCCAGCAGCTTAGGGGGCGGGGGGCGCGGGCAGTTCTTC; CDR3aa: CASSLGGGGRGQFF
abundance: few; v_gene: TRBV18; len: 14; j_gene: TRBJ2-7; d_gene: TRBD2; CDR3nt: TGTGCCAGCCTTGGAACGGGGGGGCCCGGCGAGCAGTACTTC; CDR3aa: CASLGTGGPGEQYF
abundance: many; v_gene: TRBV12-3/TRBV12-4; len: 13; j_gene: TRBJ2-1; d_gene: TRBD2; CDR3nt: TGTGCCAGCAGACTAGCGGGGGGGGGTGAGCAGTTCTTC; CDR3aa: CASRLAGGGEQFF
abundance: few; v_gene: TRBV6-4; len: 16; j_gene: TRBJ2-1; d_gene: TRBD1; CDR3nt: TGTGCCAGCAGCTTATACGGGACAGGGGCTACGAATGAGCAGTTCTTC; CDR3aa: CASSLYGTGATNEQFF
abundance: -; v_gene: TRBV7-6; len: 15; j_gene: TRBJ1-1; d_gene: -; CDR3nt: TGTGCCAGCAGCAAATTCAGCGTTGAACAGACTGAAGCTTTCTTT; CDR3aa: CASSKFSVEQTEAFF
abundance: few; v_gene: TRBV7-8; len: 16; j_gene: TRBJ2-7; d_gene: -; CDR3nt: TGTGCCAGCAGCACAACCGAGCCCTCGGGGATAGACGAGCAGTACTTC; CDR3aa: CASSTTEPSGIDEQYF
abundance: many; v_gene: TRBV12-3/TRBV12-4; len: 15; j_gene: TRBJ2-1; d_gene: -; CDR3nt: TGTGCCAGCAGTTTGCAGCTAAGCTCCTACAATGAGCAGTTCTTC; CDR3aa: CASSLQLSSYNEQFF
abundance: many; v_gene: TRBV16; len: 15; j_gene: TRBJ2-1; d_gene: -; CDR3nt: TGTGCCAGCGGACTCGCGGAACCAAGGGCCAATGAGCAGTTCTTC; CDR3aa: CASGLAEPRANEQFF
abundance: few; v_gene: TRBV7-9; len: 15; j_gene: TRBJ2-7; d_gene: TRBD1; CDR3nt: TGTGCCAGCAGTCCTGAGACAGGGGCCACCTACGAGCAGTACTTC; CDR3aa: CASSPETGATYEQYF
abundance: few; v_gene: TRBV30; len: 19; j_gene: TRBJ2-3; d_gene: TRBD2; CDR3nt: TGTGCCTGTCAAACCTGGGGACTAGCCTTCGGGGAGAGCACAGATACGCAGTATTTT; CDR3aa: CACQTWGLAFGESTDTQYF
abundance: -; v_gene: TRBV29-1; len: 13; j_gene: TRBJ1-1; d_gene: TRBD1; CDR3nt: TGCAGCGTCAGACAGGGCCCGAACACTGAAGCTTTCTTT; CDR3aa: CSVRQGPNTEAFF
abundance: -; v_gene: TRBV7-6; len: 13; j_gene: TRBJ2-7; d_gene: -; CDR3nt: TGTGCCAGCAGCCCAGAACCGGACTACGAGCAGTACTTC; CDR3aa: CASSPEPDYEQYF
abundance: few; v_gene: TRBV3-1; len: 15; j_gene: TRBJ2-3; d_gene: -; CDR3nt: TGTGCCAGCAGCCGGAACGGAGGGGGTACAGATACGCAGTATTTT; CDR3aa: CASSRNGGGTDTQYF
abundance: few; v_gene: TRBV6-5; len: 16; j_gene: TRBJ2-7; d_gene: TRBD1; CDR3nt: TGTGCCAGCAGTTTCATAAGACAGGGGACAACCTACGAGCAGTACTTC; CDR3aa: CASSFIRQGTTYEQYF
abundance: many; v_gene: TRBV4-3; len: 15; j_gene: TRBJ2-7; d_gene: -; CDR3nt: TGCGCCAGCAGCCAAGACGTTGACTTCTCCTACGAGCAGTACTTC; CDR3aa: CASSQDVDFSYEQYF
abundance: few; v_gene: TRBV2; len: 13; j_gene: TRBJ2-1; d_gene: TRBD1; CDR3nt: TGTGCCAGCCGGGACAGGGTAAACAATGAGCAGTTCTTC; CDR3aa: CASRDRVNNEQFF
abundance: once; v_gene: TRBV5-4; len: 18; j_gene: TRBJ1-2; d_gene: -; CDR3nt: TGTGCCAGCAGCTTGTTGGTCAGTCTCCTAGACCCGGACTATGGCTACACCTTC; CDR3aa: CASSLLVSLLDPDYGYTF
abundance: -; v_gene: TRBV7-3; len: 16; j_gene: TRBJ2-3; d_gene: -; CDR3nt: TGTGCCAGCAGCTTAATTGGCGGGGCTAACACAGATACGCAGTATTTT; CDR3aa: CASSLIGGANTDTQYF
abundance: many; v_gene: TRBV29-1; len: 15; j_gene: TRBJ2-1; d_gene: -; CDR3nt: TGCAGCGTTCGCCCCGGGCAGCTGGGGGACAATGAGCAGTTCTTC; CDR3aa: CSVRPGQLGDNEQFF
abundance: few; v_gene: TRBV24-1; len: 22; j_gene: TRBJ2-2; d_gene: TRBD2; CDR3nt: TGTGCCACCTCGACAGCCCAGCATCAGGGACTAGCGGGAGGGCCTCCCACCGGGGAGCTGTTTTTT; CDR3aa: CATSTAQHQGLAGGPPTGELFF
abundance: -; v_gene: TRBV7-2; len: 16; j_gene: TRBJ1-2; d_gene: -; CDR3nt: TGTGCCAGCAGCTTAGATTCCGGGGGTATCGACTATGGCTACACCTTC; CDR3aa: CASSLDSGGIDYGYTF
abundance: many; v_gene: TRBV6-2/TRBV6-3; len: 14; j_gene: TRBJ2-5; d_gene: TRBD1; CDR3nt: TGTGCCAGCAGTCAGACAGGGATACAAGAGACCCAGTACTTC; CDR3aa: CASSQTGIQETQYF
abundance: many; v_gene: TRBV4-3; len: 15; j_gene: TRBJ2-2; d_gene: TRBD1; CDR3nt: TGCGCCAGCCGCGAGGACAGGGGGAACACCGGGGAGCTGTTTTTT; CDR3aa: CASREDRGNTGELFF
abundance: -; v_gene: TRBV10-3; len: 13; j_gene: TRBJ2-5; d_gene: TRBD1; CDR3nt: TGTGCCATCAGTAGGGGACAGAAAGAGACCCAGTACTTC; CDR3aa: CAISRGQKETQYF
abundance: many; v_gene: TRBV6-5; len: 14; j_gene: TRBJ1-1; d_gene: -; CDR3nt: TGTGCCAGCATTATCGACAGTCTGAACACTGAAGCTTTCTTT; CDR3aa: CASIIDSLNTEAFF
abundance: few; v_gene: TRBV5-1; len: 17; j_gene: TRBJ2-3; d_gene: TRBD2; CDR3nt: TGCGCCAGCAGCCCGCGCCCGACTAGCGCAGCCACAGATACGCAGTATTTT; CDR3aa: CASSPRPTSAATDTQYF
abundance: many; v_gene: TRBV6-5; len: 15; j_gene: TRBJ2-2; d_gene: -; CDR3nt: TGTGCCAGCAGTTACGAAGACTCACCCACCGGGGAGCTGTTTTTT; CDR3aa: CASSYEDSPTGELFF
abundance: -; v_gene: TRBV7-2; len: 13; j_gene: TRBJ2-7; d_gene: -; CDR3nt: TGTGCCAGCAGCTTAGGGGGCCCCAGCGAGCAGTACTTC; CDR3aa: CASSLGGPSEQYF
abundance: many; v_gene: TRBV4-1; len: 16; j_gene: TRBJ2-3; d_gene: -; CDR3nt: TGCGCCAGCAGCCAAGCGTTAGCGGTGAGCACAGATACGCAGTATTTT; CDR3aa: CASSQALAVSTDTQYF
abundance: few; v_gene: TRBV20-1; len: 15; j_gene: TRBJ1-2; d_gene: -; CDR3nt: TGCAGTGCTAGAGATCCCTGGTTCTCTAACTATGGCTACACCTTC; CDR3aa: CSARDPWFSNYGYTF
abundance: few; v_gene: TRBV7-2; len: 17; j_gene: TRBJ2-5; d_gene: -; CDR3nt: TGTGCCAGCAGCTCCAAAAGGACTATGGGGGCGGTGGAGACCCAGTACTTC; CDR3aa: CASSSKRTMGAVETQYF
abundance: few; v_gene: TRBV6-5; len: 16; j_gene: TRBJ2-7; d_gene: -; CDR3nt: TGTGCCAGCAGTTACGGGGGGTTTGGGGCCCCCCGCGAGCAGTACTTC; CDR3aa: CASSYGGFGAPREQYF
abundance: -; v_gene: TRBV10-3; len: 13; j_gene: TRBJ2-1; d_gene: -; CDR3nt: TGTGCCATCAGGAAGGGCTCGGGGAGTGAGCAGTTCTTC; CDR3aa: CAIRKGSGSEQFF
abundance: -; v_gene: TRBV6-2/TRBV6-3; len: 15; j_gene: TRBJ2-7; d_gene: TRBD1; CDR3nt: TGTGCCAGCAGCCCGACCGGGACAGGGCCCTACGAGCAGTACTTC; CDR3aa: CASSPTGTGPYEQYF
abundance: many; v_gene: TRBV7-3; len: 18; j_gene: TRBJ2-6; d_gene: TRBD1; CDR3nt: TGTGCCAGCAGCCTACCCGGGACAGGGGGCTCTGGGGCCAACGTCCTGACTTTC; CDR3aa: CASSLPGTGGSGANVLTF
abundance: few; v_gene: TRBV15; len: 13; j_gene: TRBJ2-5; d_gene: -; CDR3nt: TGTGCCACCAGCAGAGACTTAGGCCTCCTTTGGGACTTC; CDR3aa: CATSRDLGLLWDF
abundance: few; v_gene: TRBV21-1; len: 15; j_gene: TRBJ2-5; d_gene: -; CDR3nt: TGTGCCAGCAGCAAATCGAGGACTCGGCAAGAGACCCAGTACTTC; CDR3aa: CASSKSRTRQETQYF
abundance: -; v_gene: TRBV4-3; len: 14; j_gene: TRBJ1-1; d_gene: TRBD1; CDR3nt: TGCGCCAGCAGCCATGACCCCAGGGGGGCTGAAGCTTTCTTT; CDR3aa: CASSHDPRGAEAFF
abundance: many; v_gene: TRBV18; len: 14; j_gene: TRBJ2-1; d_gene: -; CDR3nt: TGTGCCAGCTCACCTTCAGGTAGCCACAATGAGCAGTTCTTC; CDR3aa: CASSPSGSHNEQFF